This TCR beta chain was recovered during a study of CD8+CD57+ T cells in acquired aplastic anemia. Overall study context: The average for DNA from sorted CD4+ and CD8+ cells was approximately 3.2 ug.

CDR3 and TCR beta VDJ profiling relied on a genomic DNA template. MiXCR, run by TCRdb on the reads, gives a single entry per CDR3 protein. The data contain 200,000 to 250,000 distinct CDR3 sequences, around 45% of them singletons. This clonotype was found a few times. The antigen remains unidentified. Patients who underwent sequencing had shown CD8+CD57+ cell expansion by flow cytometry. Among the patients, all had severe acquired aplastic anemia. Study-wide results and caveats: Patients and controls were not found to differ significantly in CD8+ Simpson's diversity.

CDR1 and CDR2 (germline): SGHVS, FQNEAQ. The germline V and J ends were trimmed by 4 bases and 0 bases, with 9 bases remaining between them. This CDR3 has 15 residues. This receptor was obtained from a human donor with aplastic anemia. Specimen: sorted CD4+, CD8+, or CD8+CD57+ T cells (not recorded which) from PBMCs. V is TRBV7-8 and J is TRBJ1-4, with no clear D. This chain's CDR3 is CASSSRVATNEKLFF. The DNA of the CDR3 is TGTGCCAGCAGCTCCCGAGTTGCAACTAATGAAAAACTGTTTTTT.